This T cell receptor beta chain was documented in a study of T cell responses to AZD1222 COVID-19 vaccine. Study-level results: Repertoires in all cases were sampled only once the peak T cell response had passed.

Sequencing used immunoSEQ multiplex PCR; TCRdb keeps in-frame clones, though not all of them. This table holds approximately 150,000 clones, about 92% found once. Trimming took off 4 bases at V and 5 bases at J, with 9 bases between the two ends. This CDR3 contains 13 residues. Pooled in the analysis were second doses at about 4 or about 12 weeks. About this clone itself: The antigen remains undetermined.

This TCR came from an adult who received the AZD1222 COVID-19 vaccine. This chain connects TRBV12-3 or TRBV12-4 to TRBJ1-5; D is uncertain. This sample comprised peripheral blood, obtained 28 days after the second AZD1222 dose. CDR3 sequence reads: CASSSGRDQPQHF. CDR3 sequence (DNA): TGTGCCAGCAGTTCCGGACGGGATCAGCCCCAGCATTTT.